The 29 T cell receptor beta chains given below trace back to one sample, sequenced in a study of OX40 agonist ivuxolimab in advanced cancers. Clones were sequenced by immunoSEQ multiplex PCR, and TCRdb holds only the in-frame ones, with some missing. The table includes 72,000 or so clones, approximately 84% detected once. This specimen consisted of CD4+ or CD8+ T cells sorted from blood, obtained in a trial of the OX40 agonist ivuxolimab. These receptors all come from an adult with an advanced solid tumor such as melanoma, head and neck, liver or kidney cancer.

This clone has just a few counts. The CDR3 DNA is TGTGCCAGCAGCTTAGTTCCGGGTTCGCTGTCTCAGCCCCAGCATTTT. Amino acid sequence: CASSLVPGSLSQPQHF. The chain combines TRBV7-6 with TRBJ1-5; unclear D gene. V lost 1 base, J lost 6 bases, and 16 bases lay in between. Germline-derived CDR1 and CDR2 are SGHVS and FNYEAQ. The CDR3 runs 16 residues.

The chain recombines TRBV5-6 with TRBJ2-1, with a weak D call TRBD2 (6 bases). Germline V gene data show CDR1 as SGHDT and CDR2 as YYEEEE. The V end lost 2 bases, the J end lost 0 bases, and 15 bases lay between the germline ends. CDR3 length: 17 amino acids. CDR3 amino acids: CASSFWIGGSSYNEQFF. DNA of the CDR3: TGTGCCAGCAGCTTTTGGATCGGGGGAAGCTCCTACAATGAGCAGTTCTTC.

CDR3 in amino acids: CASSGTGPYGYTF. CDR3 in DNA: TGTGCCAGCAGTGGGACAGGCCCCTATGGCTACACCTTC. The rearrangement uses TRBV6-1 and TRBJ1-2; 7 bases are a match to TRBD1. Trimming at V came to 4 bases and at J to 4 bases, leaving 3 bases not matched to a gene. The length of the CDR3 is 13 residues. Germline-derived CDR1 and CDR2 are MNHNS and SASEGT.

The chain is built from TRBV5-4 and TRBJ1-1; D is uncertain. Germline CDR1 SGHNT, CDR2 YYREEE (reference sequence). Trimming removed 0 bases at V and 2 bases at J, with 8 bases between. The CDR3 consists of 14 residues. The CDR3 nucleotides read TGTGCCAGCAGCTTGGTGCCCATCAACACTGAAGCTTTCTTT. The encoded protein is CASSLVPINTEAFF. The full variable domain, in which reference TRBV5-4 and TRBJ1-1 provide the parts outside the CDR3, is ETGVTQSPTHLIKTRGQQVTLRCSSQSGHNTVSWYQQALGQGPQFIFQYYREEENGRGNFPPRFSGLQFPNYSSELNVNALELDDSALYLCASSLVPINTEAFFGQGTRLTVV.

The DNA for the CDR3 is TGTGCCAGCAGTGGGGAACGGACCGTGAAGCAGTACTTC. Its protein product is CASSGERTVKQYF. This chain uses TRBV2 with TRBJ2-7; D not resolved. V lost 4 bases, J lost 8 bases, and 15 bases lay in between. Per germline, CDR1 SNHLY and CDR2 FYNNEI. The CDR3 runs to 13 residues.

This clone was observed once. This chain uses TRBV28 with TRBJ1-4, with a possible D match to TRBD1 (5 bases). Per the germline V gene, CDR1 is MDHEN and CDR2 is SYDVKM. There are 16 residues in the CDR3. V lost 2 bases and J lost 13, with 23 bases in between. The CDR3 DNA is TGTGCCAGCAGTTTACTCGAGGGGACCGCAGTTGAGCGACTGTTTTTT. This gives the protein CASSLLEGTAVERLFF. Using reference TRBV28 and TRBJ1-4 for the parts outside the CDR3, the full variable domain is DVKVTQSSRYLVKRTGEKVFLECVQDMDHENMFWYRQDPGLGLRLIYFSYDVKMKEKGDIPEGYSVSREKKERFSLILESASTNQTSMYLCASSLLEGTAVERLFFGSGTQLSVL.

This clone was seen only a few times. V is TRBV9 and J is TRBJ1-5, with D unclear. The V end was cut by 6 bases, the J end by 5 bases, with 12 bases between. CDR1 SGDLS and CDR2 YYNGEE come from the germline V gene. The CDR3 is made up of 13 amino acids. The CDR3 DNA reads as TGTGCCAGCACAAGGGAACTTTATCAGCCCCAGCATTTT. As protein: CASTRELYQPQHF.

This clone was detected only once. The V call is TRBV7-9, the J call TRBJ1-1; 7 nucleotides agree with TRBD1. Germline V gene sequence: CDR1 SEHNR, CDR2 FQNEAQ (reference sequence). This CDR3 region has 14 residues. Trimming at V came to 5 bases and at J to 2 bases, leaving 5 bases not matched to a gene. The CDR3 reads CASSAQGGNTEAFF. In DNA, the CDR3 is TGTGCCAGCAGCGCTCAGGGGGGAAACACTGAAGCTTTCTTT.

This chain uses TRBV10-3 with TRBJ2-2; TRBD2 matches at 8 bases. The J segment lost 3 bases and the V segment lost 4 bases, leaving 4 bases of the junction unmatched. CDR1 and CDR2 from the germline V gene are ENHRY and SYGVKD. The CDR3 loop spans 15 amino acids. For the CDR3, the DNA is TGTGCCATCAGTGGGGGTAGCGGGGACACCGGGGAGCTGTTTTTT. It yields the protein CAISGGSGDTGELFF.

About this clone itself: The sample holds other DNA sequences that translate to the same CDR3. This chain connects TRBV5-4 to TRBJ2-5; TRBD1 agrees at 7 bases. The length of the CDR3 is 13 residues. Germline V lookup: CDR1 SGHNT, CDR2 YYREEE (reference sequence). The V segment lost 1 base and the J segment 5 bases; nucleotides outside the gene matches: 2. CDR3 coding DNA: TGTGCCAGCAGCTTGACAGGGGACGAGACCCAGTACTTC. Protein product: CASSLTGDETQYF.

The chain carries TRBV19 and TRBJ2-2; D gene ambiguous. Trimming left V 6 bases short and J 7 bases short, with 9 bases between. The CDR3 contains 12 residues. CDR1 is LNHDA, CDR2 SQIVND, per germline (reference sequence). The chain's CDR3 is CASRPNHGELFF. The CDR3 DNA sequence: TGTGCCAGTAGACCCAATCACGGGGAGCTGTTTTTT.

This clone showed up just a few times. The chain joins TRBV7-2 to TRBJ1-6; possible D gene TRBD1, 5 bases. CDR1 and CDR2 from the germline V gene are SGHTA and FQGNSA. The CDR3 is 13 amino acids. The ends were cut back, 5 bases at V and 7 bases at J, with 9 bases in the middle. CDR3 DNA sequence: TGTGCCAGCAGCGAGGGACCGAATTCACCCCTCCACTTT. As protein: CASSEGPNSPLHF.

Here the CDR3 reads CASRLYDNQPQHF. The CDR3 DNA reads TGTGCCAGCAGACTTTATGACAATCAGCCCCAGCATTTT. This chain joins TRBV6-5 and TRBJ1-5; no clear D gene. The V gene lost 6 bases and the J gene lost 3 bases, with 9 bases spanning the gap. Germline assignment: CDR1 MNHEY and CDR2 SVGAGI. The CDR3 runs 13 residues.

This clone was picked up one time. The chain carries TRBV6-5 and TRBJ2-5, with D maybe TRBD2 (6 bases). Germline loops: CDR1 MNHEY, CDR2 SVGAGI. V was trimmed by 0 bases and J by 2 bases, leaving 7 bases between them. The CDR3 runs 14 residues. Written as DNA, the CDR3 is TGTGCCAGCAGTTACTCCCGGGGGCAAGAGACCCAGTACTTC. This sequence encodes CASSYSRGQETQYF.

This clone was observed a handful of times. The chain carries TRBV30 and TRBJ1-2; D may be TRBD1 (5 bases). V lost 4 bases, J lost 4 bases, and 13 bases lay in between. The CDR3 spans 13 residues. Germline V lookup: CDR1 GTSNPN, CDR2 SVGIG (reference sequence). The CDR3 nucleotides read TGTGCCTGGACTACCGGGACGGCCTATGGCTACACCTTC. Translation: CAWTTGTAYGYTF.

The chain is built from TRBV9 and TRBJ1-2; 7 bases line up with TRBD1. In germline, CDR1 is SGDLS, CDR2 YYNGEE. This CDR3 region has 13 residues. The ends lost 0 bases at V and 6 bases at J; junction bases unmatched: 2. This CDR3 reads CASSVGQGHGYTF. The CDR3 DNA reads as TGTGCCAGCAGCGTAGGACAGGGCCATGGCTACACCTTC. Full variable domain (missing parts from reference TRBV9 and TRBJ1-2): DSGVTQTPKHLITATGQRVTLRCSPRSGDLSVYWYQQSLDQGLQFLIQYYNGEERAKGNILERFSAQQFPDLHSELNLSSLELGDSALYFCASSVGQGHGYTFGSGTRLTVV.

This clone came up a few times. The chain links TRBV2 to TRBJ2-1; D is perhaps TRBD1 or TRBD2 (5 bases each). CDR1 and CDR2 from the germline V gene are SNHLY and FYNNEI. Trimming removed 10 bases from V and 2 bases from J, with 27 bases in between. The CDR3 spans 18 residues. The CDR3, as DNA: TGTGCCACCCCCGGGGCTAGCCCTCAAACAGCGGCCTACAATGAGCAGTTCTTC. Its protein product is CATPGASPQTAAYNEQFF.

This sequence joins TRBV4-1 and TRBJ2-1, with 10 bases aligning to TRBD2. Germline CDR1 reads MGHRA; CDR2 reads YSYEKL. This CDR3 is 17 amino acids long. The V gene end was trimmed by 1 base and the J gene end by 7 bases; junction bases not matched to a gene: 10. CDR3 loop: CASSQAAATSGLNEQFF. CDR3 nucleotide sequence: TGCGCCAGCAGCCAAGCCGCTGCGACTAGCGGGCTGAATGAGCAGTTCTTC.

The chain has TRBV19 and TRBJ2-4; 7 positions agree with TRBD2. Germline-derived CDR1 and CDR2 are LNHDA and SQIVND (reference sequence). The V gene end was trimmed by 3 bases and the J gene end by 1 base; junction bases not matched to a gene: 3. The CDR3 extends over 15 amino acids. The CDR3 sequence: CASSILGGAKNIQYF. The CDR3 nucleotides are TGTGCCAGTAGTATTTTGGGGGGGGCCAAAAACATTCAGTACTTC.

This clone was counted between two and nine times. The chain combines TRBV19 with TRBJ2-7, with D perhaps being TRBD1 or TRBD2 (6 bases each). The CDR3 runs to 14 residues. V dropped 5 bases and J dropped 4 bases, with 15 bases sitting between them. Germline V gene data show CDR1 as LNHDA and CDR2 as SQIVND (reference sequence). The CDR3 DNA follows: TGTGCCAGTAGTTCCCTCCGGGGGCGTTACGAGCAGTACTTC. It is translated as CASSSLRGRYEQYF.

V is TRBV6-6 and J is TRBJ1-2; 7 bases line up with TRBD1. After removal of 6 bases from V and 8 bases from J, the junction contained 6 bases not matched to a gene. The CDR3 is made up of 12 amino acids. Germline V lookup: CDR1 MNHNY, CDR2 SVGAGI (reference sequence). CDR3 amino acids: CASSQGEVGYTF. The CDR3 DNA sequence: TGTGCCAGCAGCCAGGGGGAAGTCGGCTACACCTTC.

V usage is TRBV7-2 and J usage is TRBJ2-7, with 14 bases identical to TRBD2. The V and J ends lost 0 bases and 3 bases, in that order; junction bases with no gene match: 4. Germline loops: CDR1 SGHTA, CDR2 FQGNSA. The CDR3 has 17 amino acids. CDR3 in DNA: TGTGCCAGCAGCTTAGCAAGGGGACTAGCGGGAGACTACGAGCAGTACTTC. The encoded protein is CASSLARGLAGDYEQYF.

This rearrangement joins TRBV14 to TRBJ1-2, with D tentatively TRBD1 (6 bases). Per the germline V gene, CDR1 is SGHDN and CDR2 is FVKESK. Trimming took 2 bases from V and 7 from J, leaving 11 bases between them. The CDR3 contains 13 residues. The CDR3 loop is CASSQFGGSGYTF. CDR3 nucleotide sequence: TGTGCCAGCAGCCAATTCGGGGGCTCTGGCTACACCTTC.

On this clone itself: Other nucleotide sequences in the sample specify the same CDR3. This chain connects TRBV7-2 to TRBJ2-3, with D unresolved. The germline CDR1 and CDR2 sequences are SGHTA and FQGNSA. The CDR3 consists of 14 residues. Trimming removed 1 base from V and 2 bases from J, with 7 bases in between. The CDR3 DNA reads TGTGCCAGCAGCTTAGACGGCCTCACAGATACGCAGTATTTT. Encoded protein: CASSLDGLTDTQYF.

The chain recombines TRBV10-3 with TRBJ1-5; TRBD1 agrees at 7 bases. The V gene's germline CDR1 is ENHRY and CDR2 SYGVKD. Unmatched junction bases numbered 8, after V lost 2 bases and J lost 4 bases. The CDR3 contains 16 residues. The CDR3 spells CAISEQGQTANQPQHF. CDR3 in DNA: TGTGCCATCAGTGAGCAGGGACAGACGGCTAATCAGCCCCAGCATTTT.

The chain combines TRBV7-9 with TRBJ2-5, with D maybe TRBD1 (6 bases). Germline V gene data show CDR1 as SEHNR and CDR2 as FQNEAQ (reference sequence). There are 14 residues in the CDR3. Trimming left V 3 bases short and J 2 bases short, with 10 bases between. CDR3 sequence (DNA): TGTGCCAGCAGCTTCTACGGACAGCAAGAGACCCAGTACTTC. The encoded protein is CASSFYGQQETQYF.

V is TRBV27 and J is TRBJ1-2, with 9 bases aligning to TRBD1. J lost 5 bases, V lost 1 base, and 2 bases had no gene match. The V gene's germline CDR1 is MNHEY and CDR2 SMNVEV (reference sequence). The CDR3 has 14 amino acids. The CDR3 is CASSLLGTGYGYTF. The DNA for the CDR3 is TGTGCCAGCAGTTTATTAGGGACAGGGTATGGCTACACCTTC.

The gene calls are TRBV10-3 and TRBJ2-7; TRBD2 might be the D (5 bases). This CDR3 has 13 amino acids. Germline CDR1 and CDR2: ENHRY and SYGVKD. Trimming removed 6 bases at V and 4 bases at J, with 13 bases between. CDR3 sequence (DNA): TGTGCCATCAGGGCCTCTGGGGAGTACGAGCAGTACGTC. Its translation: CAIRASGEYEQYV.

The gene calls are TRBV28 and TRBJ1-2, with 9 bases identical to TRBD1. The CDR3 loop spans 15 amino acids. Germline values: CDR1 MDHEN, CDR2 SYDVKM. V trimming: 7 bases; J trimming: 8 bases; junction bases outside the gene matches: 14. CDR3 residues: CASISPGTGNVGYTF. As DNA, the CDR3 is TGTGCCAGCATCTCCCCCGGGACAGGGAATGTCGGCTACACCTTC.